Sequencing of this T cell receptor beta chain was carried out in a study of T cells in localized non-small cell lung cancer. On this clone: Its specificity is unknown.

The CDR3 runs 18 residues. V lost 0 bases, J lost 4 bases, and 16 bases lay in between. Germline lookup yields CDR1 LGHNA and CDR2 YNFKEQ. Study-level results: In adjacent lung, a median roughly 56 of the top 100 tumor clones were found.

Produced via immunoSEQ multiplex PCR; TCRdb's table is partial and in-frame only. The table lists 15,000 to 20,000 clones, around 89% of them singletons. The sample here was peripheral blood, taken before any cancer treatment. This TCR derives from a male donor older than 55 with stage II squamous cell lung carcinoma. The V and J genes are TRBV4-2 and TRBJ2-6; D perhaps matches TRBD2 (5 bases). CDR3 amino acids: CASSQDSYLGAGANVLTF. The CDR3 DNA follows: TGTGCCAGCAGCCAAGATAGTTACCTGGGAGCCGGGGCCAACGTCCTGACTTTC.